This T cell receptor (beta chain) was profiled in a study of T cell responses to AZD1222 COVID-19 vaccine. Libraries were prepared by immunoSEQ multiplex PCR; TCRdb keeps only in-frame clonotypes and omits some of them. The sample lists approximately 76,000 clones; more than 70% were seen once. This clone is a singleton in its sample. Its antigen is not known. The study, taken as a whole, reports: Among vaccine-associated CD4 TCRs, coverage spanned spike, with dominance at 160-218 and 743-854. Clonal diversity was possibly underestimated, and white British individuals and females predominated among donors. Without day 14 samples, only post-peak T cell repertoires were studied. When two AZD1222 doses had been given, Spike-specific TCR breadth and depth rose.

The sequence came from an adult in good health. The sample was peripheral blood, taken on day 0 of AZD1222 vaccination.

The CDR3 bases are TGCGCCAGCAGCTTGAGACAGGGGGCTTTGGAGACCCAGTACTTC. It translates to CASSLRQGALETQYF. V gene TRBV5-1 combines with J gene TRBJ2-5, with TRBD1 matching over 10 bases. Germline assignment: CDR1 SGHRS and CDR2 YFSETQ. The junction had 5 bases not matched to a gene; V was cut back by 1 base and J by 5 bases. The CDR3 runs to 15 residues.